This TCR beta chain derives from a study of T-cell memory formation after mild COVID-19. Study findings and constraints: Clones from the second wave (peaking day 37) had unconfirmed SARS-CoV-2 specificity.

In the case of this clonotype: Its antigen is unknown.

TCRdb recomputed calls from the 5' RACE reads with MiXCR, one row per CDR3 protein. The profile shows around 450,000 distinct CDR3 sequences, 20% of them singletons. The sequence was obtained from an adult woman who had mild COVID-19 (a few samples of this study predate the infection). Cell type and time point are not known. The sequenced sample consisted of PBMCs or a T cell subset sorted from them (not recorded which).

The CDR3 DNA follows: TGTGCCACCAGCAGAGATCGCGGACAGGGGTACGAGCAGTACTTC. Translated, it gives CATSRDRGQGYEQYF. J is TRBJ2-7 and V is TRBV15, with 9 positions matching TRBD1. Germline lookup yields CDR1 LNHNV and CDR2 YYDKDF (reference sequence). The CDR3 is made up of 15 amino acids. V lost 0 bases, J lost 4 bases, and 4 bases stayed unmatched.